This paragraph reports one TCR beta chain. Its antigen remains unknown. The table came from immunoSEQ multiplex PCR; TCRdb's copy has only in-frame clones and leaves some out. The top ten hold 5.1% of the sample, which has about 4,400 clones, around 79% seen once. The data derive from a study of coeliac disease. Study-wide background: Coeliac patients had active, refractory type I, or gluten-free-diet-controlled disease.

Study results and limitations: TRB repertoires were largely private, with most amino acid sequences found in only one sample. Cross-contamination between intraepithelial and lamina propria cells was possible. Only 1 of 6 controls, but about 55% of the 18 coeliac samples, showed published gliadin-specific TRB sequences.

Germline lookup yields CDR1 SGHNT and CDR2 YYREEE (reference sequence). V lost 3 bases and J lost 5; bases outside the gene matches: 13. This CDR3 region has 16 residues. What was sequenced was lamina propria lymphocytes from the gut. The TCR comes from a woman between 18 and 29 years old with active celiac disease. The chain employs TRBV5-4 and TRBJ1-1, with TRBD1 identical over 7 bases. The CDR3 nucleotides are TGTGCCAGCAGCTCGGGTTTAACACAGGGGAGGACTGAAGCTTTCTTT. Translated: CASSSGLTQGRTEAFF.